The clone carrying this T cell receptor beta chain was counted only a few times. This sample is part of a study of T cells in Graves' hyperthyroidism and ophthalmopathy. V was pared by 6 bases and J by 1 base, with 10 bases between. This CDR3 spans 14 amino acids. Looked up from germline, CDR1 is LNHDA and CDR2 is SQIVND (reference sequence). The study left out patients who had uncontrolled infection, other autoimmune disease, pregnancy or lactation. Researchers took RNA transcripts and amplified the TCR beta CDR3 regions from them. The HTBI primer set served for first-round RT-PCR of the TCR CDR3. TCRdb recomputed calls from the multiplex PCR reads with MiXCR, one row per CDR3 protein. This sample yields about 660,000 distinct CDR3 sequences, of which about 45% are seen a single time; approximately 6.8% belongs to the top ten.

What was sequenced was peripheral blood or thyroid tissue (not recorded which). This TCR was sampled from an adult man with Graves' disease, either hyperthyroidism or ophthalmopathy (not recorded which). V is TRBV19 and J is TRBJ1-5, with no clear D. CDR3 sequence reads: CASRGWESNQPQHF. CDR3 sequence (DNA): TGTGCCAGTAGGGGGTGGGAGAGCAATCAGCCCCAGCATTTT.